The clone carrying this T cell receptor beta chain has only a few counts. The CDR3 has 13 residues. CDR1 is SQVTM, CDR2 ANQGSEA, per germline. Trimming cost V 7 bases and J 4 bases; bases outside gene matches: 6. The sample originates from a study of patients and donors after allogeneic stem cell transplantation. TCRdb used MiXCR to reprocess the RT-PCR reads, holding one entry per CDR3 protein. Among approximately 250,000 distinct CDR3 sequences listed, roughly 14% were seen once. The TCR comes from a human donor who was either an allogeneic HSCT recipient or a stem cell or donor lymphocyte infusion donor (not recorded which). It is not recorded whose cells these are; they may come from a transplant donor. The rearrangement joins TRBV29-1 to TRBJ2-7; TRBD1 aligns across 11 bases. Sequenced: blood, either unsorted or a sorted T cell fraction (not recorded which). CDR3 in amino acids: CSAQDRGQYEQYF. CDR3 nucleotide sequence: TGCAGCGCTCAGGACAGGGGGCAATACGAGCAGTACTTC.